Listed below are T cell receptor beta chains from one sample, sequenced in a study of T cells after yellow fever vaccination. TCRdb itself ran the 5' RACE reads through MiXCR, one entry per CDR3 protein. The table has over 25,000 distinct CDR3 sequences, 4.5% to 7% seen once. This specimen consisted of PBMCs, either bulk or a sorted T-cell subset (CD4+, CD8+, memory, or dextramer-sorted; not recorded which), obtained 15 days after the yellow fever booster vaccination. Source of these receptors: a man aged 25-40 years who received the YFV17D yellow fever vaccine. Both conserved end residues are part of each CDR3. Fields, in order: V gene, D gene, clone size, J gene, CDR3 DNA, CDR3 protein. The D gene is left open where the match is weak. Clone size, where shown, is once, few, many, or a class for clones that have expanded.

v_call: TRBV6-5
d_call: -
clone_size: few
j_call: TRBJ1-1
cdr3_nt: TGTGCCAGCAGTCCGTCGGCGGGGAGGACTGAAGCTTTCTTT
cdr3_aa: CASSPSAGRTEAFF

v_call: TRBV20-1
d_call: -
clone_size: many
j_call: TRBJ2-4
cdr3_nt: TGCAGTGCTAGGGCTAGCGAAGCAAAAAACATTCAGTACTTC
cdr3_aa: CSARASEAKNIQYF

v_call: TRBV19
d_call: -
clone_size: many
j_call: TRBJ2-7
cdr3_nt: TGTGCCAGTAGTATAGATCTTGGACCCTACGAGCAGTACTTC
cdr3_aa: CASSIDLGPYEQYF

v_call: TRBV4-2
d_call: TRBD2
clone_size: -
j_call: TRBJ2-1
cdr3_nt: TGTGCCAGCAGCCTGTCAAAGACTAGCGGGATGGGCACCTACAATGAGCAGTTCTTC
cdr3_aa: CASSLSKTSGMGTYNEQFF

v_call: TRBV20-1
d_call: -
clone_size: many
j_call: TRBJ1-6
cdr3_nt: TGCAGTGCCACTACAGCTGGTGTGGAGCGATCACCCCTCCACTTT
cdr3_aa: CSATTAGVERSPLHF

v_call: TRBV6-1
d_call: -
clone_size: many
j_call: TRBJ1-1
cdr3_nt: TGTGCCAGCAGCCGACCGGGGGCGGGGGGAGCTTTCTTT
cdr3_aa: CASSRPGAGGAFF

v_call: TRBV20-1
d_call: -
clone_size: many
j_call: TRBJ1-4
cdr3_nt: TGCAGTGCTCCTGTCCGGGACGCAACGCTTGCAACTAATGAAAAACTGTTTTTT
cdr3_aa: CSAPVRDATLATNEKLFF

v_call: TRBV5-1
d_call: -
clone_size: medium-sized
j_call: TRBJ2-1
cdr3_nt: TGCGCCAGCAGCCAAACGGACAGGGAGGGGAATGAGCAGTTCTTC
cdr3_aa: CASSQTDREGNEQFF

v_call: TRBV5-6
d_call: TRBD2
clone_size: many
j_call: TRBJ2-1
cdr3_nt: TGTGCCAGCAGCCCGATAATAGCGGGAGCGGGCTACAATGAGCAGTTCTTC
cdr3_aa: CASSPIIAGAGYNEQFF

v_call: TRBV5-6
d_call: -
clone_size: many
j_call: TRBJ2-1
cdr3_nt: TGTGCCAGCAGCGGTTGGGGGTCCTACAATGAGCAGTTCTTC
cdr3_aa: CASSGWGSYNEQFF

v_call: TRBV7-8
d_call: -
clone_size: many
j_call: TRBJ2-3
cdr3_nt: TGTGCCAGCAGACCCCGGGTCACAGATACGCAGTATTTT
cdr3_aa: CASRPRVTDTQYF

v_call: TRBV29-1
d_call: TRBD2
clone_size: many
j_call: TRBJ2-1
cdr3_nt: TGCAGCTCCTTGACTAGCGGGAGGGCCAATGAGCAGTTCTTC
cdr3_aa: CSSLTSGRANEQFF

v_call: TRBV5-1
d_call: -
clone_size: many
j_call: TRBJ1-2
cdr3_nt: TGCGCCAGCAGCTTGGGACCCTATGGCTACACCTTC
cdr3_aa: CASSLGPYGYTF

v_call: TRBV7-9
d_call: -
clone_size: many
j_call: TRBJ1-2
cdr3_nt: TGTGCCAGCAGCCCCCGCCAGCGGGGGAACTATGGCTACACCTTC
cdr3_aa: CASSPRQRGNYGYTF

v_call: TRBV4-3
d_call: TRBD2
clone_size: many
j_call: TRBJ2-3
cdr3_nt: TGCGCCAGCAGCCAGGAAATAGCGGGAGGGTTCACAGATACGCAGTATTTT
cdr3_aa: CASSQEIAGGFTDTQYF

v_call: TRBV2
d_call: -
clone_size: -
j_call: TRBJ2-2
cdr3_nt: TGTGCCAGCAGTGAAGCCAGGGCTAACACCGGGGAGCTGTTTTTT
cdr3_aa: CASSEARANTGELFF

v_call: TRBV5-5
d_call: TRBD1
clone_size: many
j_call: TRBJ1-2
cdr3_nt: TGTGCCAGCAAAACACAGGGGCGCGACTATGGCTACACCTTC
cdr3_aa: CASKTQGRDYGYTF

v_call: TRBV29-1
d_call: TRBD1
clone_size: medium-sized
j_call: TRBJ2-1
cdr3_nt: TGCAGCGTGCAACAGGGGGCCAATGAGCAGTTCTTC
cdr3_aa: CSVQQGANEQFF

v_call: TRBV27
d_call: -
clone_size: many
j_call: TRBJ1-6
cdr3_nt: TGTGCCAGCAGTTTCTCCCATAGCTCCTATAATTCACCCCTCCACTTT
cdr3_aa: CASSFSHSSYNSPLHF

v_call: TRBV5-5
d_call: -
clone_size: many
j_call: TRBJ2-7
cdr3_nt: TGTGCCAGCAGCTTGCCCGGTGGGGGGGAGCAGTACTTC
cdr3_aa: CASSLPGGGEQYF

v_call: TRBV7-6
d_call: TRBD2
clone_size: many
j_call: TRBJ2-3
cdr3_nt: TGTGCCAGCAGCTTATATCGAGTTAGCGGGAGCACAGATACGCAGTATTTT
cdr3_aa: CASSLYRVSGSTDTQYF

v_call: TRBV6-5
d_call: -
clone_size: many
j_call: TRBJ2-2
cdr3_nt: TGTGCCAGCAGTTACTCCCGTATGGTTGGGGAGCGGAACACCGGGGAGCTGTTTTTT
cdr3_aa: CASSYSRMVGERNTGELFF

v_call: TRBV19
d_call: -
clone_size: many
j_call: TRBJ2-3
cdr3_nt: TGTGCCAGTAGTATAGACGCGGAGGTAGAGGGCACAGATACGCAGTATTTT
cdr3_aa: CASSIDAEVEGTDTQYF

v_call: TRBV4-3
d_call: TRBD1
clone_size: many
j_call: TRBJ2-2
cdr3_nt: TGCGCCAGCAGCCCCCGGGGACAGGGGACCGGGGAGCTGTTTTTT
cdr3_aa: CASSPRGQGTGELFF

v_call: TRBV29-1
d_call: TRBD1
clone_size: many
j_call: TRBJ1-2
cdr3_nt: TGCAGCGTTGGAGGGGGCGCTCAGGGCTACACCTTC
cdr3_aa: CSVGGGAQGYTF

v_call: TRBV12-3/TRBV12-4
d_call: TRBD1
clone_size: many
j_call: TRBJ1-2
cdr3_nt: TGTGCCAGCAAAGGGGGCAGGGCCAGCCCCAACTATGGCTACACCTTC
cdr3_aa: CASKGGRASPNYGYTF

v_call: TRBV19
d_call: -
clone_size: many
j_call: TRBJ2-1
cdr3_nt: TGTGCCAGTAAGCCCGAGGCCTCCTACAATGAGCAGTTCTTC
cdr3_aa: CASKPEASYNEQFF

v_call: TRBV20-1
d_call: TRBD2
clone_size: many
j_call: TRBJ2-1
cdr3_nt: TGCAGTGCTAGACAAATTCCTGGGACTAGCGGGAGTATAAGCGGGGATGAGCAGTTCTTC
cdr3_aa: CSARQIPGTSGSISGDEQFF

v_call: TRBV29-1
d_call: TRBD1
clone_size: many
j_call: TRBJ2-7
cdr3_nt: TGCAGCGTTGATTTCCGGGACAGGGGTCACGAGCAGTACTTC
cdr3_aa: CSVDFRDRGHEQYF

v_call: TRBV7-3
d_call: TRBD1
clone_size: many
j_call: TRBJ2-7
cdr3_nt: TGTGCCAGCAGCTCACCCAGGGTGGGGGACAGGTTGTACGAGCAGTACTTC
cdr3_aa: CASSSPRVGDRLYEQYF

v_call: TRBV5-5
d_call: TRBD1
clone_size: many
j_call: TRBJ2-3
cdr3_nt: TGTGCCAGCAGCTCCGGGGGGACAGGGGGCGTATCGGATACGCAGTATTTT
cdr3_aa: CASSSGGTGGVSDTQYF

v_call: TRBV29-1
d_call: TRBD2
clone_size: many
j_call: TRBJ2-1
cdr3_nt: TGCAGCGCCCAACCGGGACTAGCGGGAGTGGATGAGCAGTTCTTC
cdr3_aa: CSAQPGLAGVDEQFF

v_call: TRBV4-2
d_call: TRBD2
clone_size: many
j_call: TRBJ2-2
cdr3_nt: TGTGCCAGCAGCCAAGGTGTGCTAGCGGGCAACACCGGGGAGCTGTTTTTT
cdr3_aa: CASSQGVLAGNTGELFF

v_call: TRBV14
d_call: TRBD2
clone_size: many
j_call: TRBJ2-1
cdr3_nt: TGTGCCAGCAGCCAACCAGTAGCGGGAACCCCCCGGCTCTACAATGAGCAGTTCTTC
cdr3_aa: CASSQPVAGTPRLYNEQFF

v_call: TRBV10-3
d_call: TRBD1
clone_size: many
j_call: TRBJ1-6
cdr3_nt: TGTGCCATCAGTGAGTCGCAGGGGGCGAGCTCCTATAATTCACCCCTCCACTTT
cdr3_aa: CAISESQGASSYNSPLHF

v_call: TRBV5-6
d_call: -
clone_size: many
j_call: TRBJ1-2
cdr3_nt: TGTGCCAGCAGCTCGGCCGGACCGGACTATGGCTACACCTTC
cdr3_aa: CASSSAGPDYGYTF

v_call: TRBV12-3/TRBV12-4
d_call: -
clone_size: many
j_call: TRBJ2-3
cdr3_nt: TGTGCCAGCAGTTTCAGCCGCTCTAGCACAGATACGCAGTATTTT
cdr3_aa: CASSFSRSSTDTQYF

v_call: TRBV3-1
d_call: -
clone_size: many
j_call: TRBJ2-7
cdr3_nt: TGTGCCAGCAGCCAAGACTCCATCTCCTACGAGCAGTACTTC
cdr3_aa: CASSQDSISYEQYF

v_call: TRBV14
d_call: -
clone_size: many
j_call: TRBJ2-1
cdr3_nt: TGTGCCAGCAGCCAGGTGGAGGGACATATCTCCTACAATGAGCAGTTCTTC
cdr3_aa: CASSQVEGHISYNEQFF

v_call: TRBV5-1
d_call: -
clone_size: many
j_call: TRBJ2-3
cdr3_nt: TGCGCCAGCAGCTTGGAGGGTGACGCCCTCACAGATACGCAGTATTTT
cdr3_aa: CASSLEGDALTDTQYF

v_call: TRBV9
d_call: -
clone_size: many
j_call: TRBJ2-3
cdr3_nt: TGTGCCAGCAGCGTAGGGAACCTAGATACGCAGTATTTT
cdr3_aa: CASSVGNLDTQYF

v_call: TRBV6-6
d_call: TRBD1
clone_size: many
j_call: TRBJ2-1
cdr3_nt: TGTGCCAGCAGTCTTACCCTCGGGACAGGGTACAATGAGCAGTTCTTC
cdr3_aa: CASSLTLGTGYNEQFF

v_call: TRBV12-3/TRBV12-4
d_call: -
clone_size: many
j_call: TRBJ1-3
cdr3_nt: TGTGCCAGCAGTTTGTCCGCGAAAGGGAACACCATATATTTT
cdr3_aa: CASSLSAKGNTIYF

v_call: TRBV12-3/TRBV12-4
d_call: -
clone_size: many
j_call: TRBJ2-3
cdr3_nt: TGTGCCAGCAGTCCACCGGGGGGCACAGATACGCAGTATTTT
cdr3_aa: CASSPPGGTDTQYF

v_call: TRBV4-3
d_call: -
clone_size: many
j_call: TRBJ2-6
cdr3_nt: TGCGCCAGCAGCCCTGAGGGAGCGGGCCCCTCTGGGGCCAACGTCCTGACTTTC
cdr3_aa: CASSPEGAGPSGANVLTF

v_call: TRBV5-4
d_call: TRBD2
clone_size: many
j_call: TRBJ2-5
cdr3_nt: TGTGCCAGCAGCCTGAGAGCGGGAGGGGCCCAAGAGACCCAGTACTTC
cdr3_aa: CASSLRAGGAQETQYF

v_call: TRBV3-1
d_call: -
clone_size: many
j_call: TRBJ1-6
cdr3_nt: TGTGCCAGCAGCCAGGCAGATACTAATTCACCCCTCCACTTT
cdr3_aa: CASSQADTNSPLHF

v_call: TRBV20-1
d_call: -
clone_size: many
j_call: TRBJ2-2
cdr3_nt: TGCAGTGCTAGGAGAGAGTCCACCGGGGAGCTGTTTTTT
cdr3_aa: CSARRESTGELFF

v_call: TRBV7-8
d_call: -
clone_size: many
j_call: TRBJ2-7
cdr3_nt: TGTGCCAGCAGCTTAGGACTAGTATCCGGATCCGAGCAGTACTTC
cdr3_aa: CASSLGLVSGSEQYF

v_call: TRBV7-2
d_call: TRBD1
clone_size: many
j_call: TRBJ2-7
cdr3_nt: TGTGCCAGCAGCCCCGTTGACAGGGGGCAGTACTTC
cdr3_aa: CASSPVDRGQYF

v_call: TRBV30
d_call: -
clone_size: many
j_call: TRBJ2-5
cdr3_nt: TGTGCCTGGACCCGACGAAGGGGAGAGACCCAGTACTTC
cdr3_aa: CAWTRRRGETQYF

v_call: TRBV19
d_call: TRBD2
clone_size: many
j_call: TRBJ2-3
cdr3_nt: TGTGCCAGTAGCTGGACTAGCGGGAGCCCGGCAGATACGCAGTATTTT
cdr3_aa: CASSWTSGSPADTQYF

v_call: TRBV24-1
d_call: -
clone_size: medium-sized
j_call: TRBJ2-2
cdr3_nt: TGTGCCACCAGTGACCGGACGACTAGGCCGGGAGCTTTTACCGGGGAGCTGTTTTTT
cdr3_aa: CATSDRTTRPGAFTGELFF

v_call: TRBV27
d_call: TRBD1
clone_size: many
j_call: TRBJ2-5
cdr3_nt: TGTGCCAGCAGTCCGTGGACAGGGGGCGAGGAGACCCAGTACTTC
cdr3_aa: CASSPWTGGEETQYF

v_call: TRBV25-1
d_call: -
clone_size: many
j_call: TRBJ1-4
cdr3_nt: TGTGCCAGCAGTTCCCTCCGGGCTGCGGTTGGAAAACTGTTTTTT
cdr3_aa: CASSSLRAAVGKLFF

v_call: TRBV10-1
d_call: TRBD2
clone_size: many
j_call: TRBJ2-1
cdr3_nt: TGCGCCAGCAGTGGGATGGCGGGAGGGCCGTCTAATGAGCAGTTCTTC
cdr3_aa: CASSGMAGGPSNEQFF

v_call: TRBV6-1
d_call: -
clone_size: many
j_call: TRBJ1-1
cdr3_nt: TGTGCCAGCCATCCAGCGCTGTTTGGTGAAGCTTTCTTT
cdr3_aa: CASHPALFGEAFF

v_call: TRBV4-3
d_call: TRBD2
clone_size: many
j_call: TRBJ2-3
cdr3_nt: TGCGCCAGCAGCCTATCCCCCCCCGGTAGCGGGAGCGATACGCAGTATTTT
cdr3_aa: CASSLSPPGSGSDTQYF

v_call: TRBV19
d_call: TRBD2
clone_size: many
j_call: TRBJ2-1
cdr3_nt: TGTGCCAGTAGTATAATTCATGGACTAGCGGAGAACAATGAGCAGTTCTTC
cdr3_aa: CASSIIHGLAENNEQFF

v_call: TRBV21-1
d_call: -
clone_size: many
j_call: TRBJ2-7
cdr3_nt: TGTGCCAGCAGCAAAGTTTCTGAACCGCACTGCGAGCAGTACTTC
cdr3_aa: CASSKVSEPHCEQYF